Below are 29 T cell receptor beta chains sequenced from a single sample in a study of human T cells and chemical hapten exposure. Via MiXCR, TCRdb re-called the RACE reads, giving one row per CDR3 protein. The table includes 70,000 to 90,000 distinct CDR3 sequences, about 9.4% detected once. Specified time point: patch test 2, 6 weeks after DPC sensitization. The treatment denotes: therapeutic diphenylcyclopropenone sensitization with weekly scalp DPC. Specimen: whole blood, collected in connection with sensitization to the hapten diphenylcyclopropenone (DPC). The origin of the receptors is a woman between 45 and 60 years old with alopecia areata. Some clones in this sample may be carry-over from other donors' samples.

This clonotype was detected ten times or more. CDR3 coding DNA: TGTGCCAGCAGTCCCGGGACAGAACCAGATACGCAGTATTTT. Protein: CASSPGTEPDTQYF. V usage is TRBV6-2 or TRBV6-3 and J usage is TRBJ2-3; 7 bases agree with TRBD1. The trim removed 5 bases at V and 4 bases at J, leaving 6 bases unmatched. Germline assignment: CDR1 MNHEY and CDR2 SVGEGT. The CDR3 extends over 14 amino acids.

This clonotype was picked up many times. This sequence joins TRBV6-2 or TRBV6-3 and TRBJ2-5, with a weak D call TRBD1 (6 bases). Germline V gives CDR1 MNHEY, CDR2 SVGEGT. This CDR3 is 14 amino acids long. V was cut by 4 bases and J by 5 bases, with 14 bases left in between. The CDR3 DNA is TGTGCCAGCAGTTCCCGAGGGGGAAAGGAGACCCAGTACTTC. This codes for CASSSRGGKETQYF.

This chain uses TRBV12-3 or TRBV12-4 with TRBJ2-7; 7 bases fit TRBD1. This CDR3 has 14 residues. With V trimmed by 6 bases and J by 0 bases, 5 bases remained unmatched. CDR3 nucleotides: TGTGCCAGCAGGTCCGGGACAGCCTCCTACGAGCAGTACTTC. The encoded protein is CASRSGTASYEQYF.

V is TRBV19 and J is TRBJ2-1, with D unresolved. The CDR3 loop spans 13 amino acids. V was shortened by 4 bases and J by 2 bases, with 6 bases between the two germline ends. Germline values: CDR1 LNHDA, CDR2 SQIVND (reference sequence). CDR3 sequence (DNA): TGTGCCAGTAGTAGGGTGCCCTACAATGAGCAGTTCTTC. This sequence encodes CASSRVPYNEQFF.

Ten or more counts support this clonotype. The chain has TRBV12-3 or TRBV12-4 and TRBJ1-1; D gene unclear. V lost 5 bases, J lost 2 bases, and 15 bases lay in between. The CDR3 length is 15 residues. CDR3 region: CASSVAPRFNTEAFF. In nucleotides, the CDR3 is TGTGCCAGCAGTGTGGCCCCGAGATTCAACACTGAAGCTTTCTTT.

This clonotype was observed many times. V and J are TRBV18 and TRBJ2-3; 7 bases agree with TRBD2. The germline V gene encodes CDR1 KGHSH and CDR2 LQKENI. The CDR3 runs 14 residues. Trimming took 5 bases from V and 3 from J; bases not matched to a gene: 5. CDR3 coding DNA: TGTGCCAGCTCAACTAGCGTTCGGACAGATACGCAGTATTTT. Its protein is CASSTSVRTDTQYF.

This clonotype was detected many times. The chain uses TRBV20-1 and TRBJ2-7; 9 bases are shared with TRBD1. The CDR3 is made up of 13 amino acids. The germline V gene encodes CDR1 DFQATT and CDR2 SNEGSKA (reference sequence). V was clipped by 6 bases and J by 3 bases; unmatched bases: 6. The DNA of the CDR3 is TGCAGTGCCTTCCGGGACAGGGACTACGAGCAGTACTTC. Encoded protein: CSAFRDRDYEQYF.

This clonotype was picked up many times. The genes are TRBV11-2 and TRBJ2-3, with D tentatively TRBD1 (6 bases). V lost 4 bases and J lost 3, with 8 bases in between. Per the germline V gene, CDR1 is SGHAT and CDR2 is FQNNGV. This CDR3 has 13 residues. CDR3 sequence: CASSSGQTDTQYF. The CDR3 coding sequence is TGTGCCAGCAGCTCCGGACAGACAGATACGCAGTATTTT. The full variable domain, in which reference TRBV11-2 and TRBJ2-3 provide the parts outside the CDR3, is EAGVAQSPRYKIIEKRQSVAFWCNPISGHATLYWYQQILGQGPKLLIQFQNNGVVDDSQLPKDRFSAERLKGVDSTLKIQPAKLEDSAVYLCASSSGQTDTQYFGPGTRLTVL.

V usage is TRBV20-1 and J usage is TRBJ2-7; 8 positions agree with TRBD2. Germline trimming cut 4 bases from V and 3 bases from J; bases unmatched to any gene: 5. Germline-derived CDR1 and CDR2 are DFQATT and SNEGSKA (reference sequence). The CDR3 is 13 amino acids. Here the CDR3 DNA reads TGCAGTGCTACCCACACTAGCGGCTACGAGCAGTACTTC. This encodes CSATHTSGYEQYF.

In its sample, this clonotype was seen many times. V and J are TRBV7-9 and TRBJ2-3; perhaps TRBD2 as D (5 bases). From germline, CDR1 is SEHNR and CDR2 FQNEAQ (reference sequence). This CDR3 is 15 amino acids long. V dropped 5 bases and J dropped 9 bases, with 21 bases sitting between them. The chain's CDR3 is CASSPVDAGPNTQYF. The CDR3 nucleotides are TGTGCCAGCAGCCCAGTTGATGCGGGCCCGAACACGCAGTATTTT.

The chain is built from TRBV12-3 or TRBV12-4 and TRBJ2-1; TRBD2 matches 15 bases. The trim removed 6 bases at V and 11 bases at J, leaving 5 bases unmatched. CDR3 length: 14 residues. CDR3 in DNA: TGTGCCAGCAGACAGGGACTAGCGGGAGGTCAGCAGTTCTTC. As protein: CASRQGLAGGQQFF.

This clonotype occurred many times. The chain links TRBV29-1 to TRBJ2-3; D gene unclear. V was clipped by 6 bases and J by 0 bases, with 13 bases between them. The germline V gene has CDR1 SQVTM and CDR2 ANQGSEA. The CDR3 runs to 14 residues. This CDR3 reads CSVGDGHSTDTQYF. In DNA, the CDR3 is TGCAGCGTCGGTGACGGGCATAGCACAGATACGCAGTATTTT.

The CDR3 coding sequence is TGTGCCAGCTGTATCGACGGGGGAAACACTGAAGCTTTCTTT. Residues: CASCIDGGNTEAFF. The chain has TRBV6-4 and TRBJ1-1; TRBD1 might be the D (5 bases). The CDR3 consists of 14 residues. Germline lookup yields CDR1 MRHNA and CDR2 SNTAGT. V was trimmed by 8 bases and J by 2 bases, leaving 15 bases between them.

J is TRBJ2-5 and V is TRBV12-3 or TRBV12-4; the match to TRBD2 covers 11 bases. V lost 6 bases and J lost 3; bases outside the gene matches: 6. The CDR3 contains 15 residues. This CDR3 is CASSPLAGDEETQYF. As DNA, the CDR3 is TGTGCCAGCAGCCCACTAGCGGGAGACGAAGAGACCCAGTACTTC.

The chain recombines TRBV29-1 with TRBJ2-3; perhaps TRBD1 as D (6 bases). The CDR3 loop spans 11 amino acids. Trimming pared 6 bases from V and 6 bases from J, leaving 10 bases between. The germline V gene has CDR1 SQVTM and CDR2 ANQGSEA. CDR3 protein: CSVFRGDTQYF. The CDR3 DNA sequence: TGCAGCGTCTTTAGGGGGGATACGCAGTATTTT.

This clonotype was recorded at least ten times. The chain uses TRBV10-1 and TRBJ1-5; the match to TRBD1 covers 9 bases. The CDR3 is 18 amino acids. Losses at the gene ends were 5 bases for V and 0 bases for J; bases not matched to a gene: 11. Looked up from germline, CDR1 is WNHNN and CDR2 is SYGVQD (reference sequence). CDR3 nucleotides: TGCGCCAGCAGTCTAAAGGACAGGGGCCTACTTAGCAATCAGCCCCAGCATTTT. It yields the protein CASSLKDRGLLSNQPQHF.

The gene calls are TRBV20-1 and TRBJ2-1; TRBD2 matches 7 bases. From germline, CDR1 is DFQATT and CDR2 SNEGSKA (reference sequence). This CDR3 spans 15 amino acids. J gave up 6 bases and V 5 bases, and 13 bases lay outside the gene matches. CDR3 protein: CSAYARRESLNEQFF. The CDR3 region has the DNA TGCAGTGCTTATGCCCGGCGGGAGTCCCTCAATGAGCAGTTCTTC.

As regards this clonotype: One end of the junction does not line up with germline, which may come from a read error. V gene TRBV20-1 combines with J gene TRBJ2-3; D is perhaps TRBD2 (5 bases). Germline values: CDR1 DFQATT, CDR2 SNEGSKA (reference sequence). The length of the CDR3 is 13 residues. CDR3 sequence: CSARPGSDEGQYF. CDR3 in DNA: TGTAGTGCTAGACCGGGATCGGATGAGGGACAGTATTTT.

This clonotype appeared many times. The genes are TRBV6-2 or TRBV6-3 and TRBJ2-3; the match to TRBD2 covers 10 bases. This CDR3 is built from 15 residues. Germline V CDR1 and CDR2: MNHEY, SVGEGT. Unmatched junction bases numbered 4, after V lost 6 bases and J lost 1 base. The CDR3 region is CASRDTSGGTDTQYF. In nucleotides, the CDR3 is TGTGCCAGCAGGGACACTAGCGGGGGCACAGATACGCAGTATTTT.

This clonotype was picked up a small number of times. The CDR3 sequence: CSASRDRGYHGELFF. The DNA of the CDR3 is TGCAGTGCTTCCCGGGACAGGGGATATCACGGGGAGCTGTTTTTT. The chain couples TRBV20-1 to TRBJ2-2, with TRBD1 identical over 10 bases. The CDR3 extends over 15 amino acids. CDR1 is DFQATT, CDR2 SNEGSKA, per germline (reference sequence). V gave up 5 bases and J gave up 7 bases; unmatched junction bases: 10.

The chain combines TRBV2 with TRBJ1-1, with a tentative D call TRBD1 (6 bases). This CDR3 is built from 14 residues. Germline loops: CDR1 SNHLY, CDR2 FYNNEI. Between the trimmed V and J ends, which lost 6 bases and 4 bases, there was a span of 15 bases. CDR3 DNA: TGTGCCAGCAGCCGATGGGGGCTGCGCACTGAAGCTTTCTTT. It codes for CASSRWGLRTEAFF.

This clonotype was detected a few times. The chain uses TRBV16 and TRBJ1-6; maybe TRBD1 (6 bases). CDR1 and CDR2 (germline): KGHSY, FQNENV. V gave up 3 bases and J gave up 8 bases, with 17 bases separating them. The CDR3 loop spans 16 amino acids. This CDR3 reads CASSQLDSLGDSPLHF. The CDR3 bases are TGTGCCAGCAGCCAGTTGGACAGCCTAGGGGATTCACCCCTCCACTTT.

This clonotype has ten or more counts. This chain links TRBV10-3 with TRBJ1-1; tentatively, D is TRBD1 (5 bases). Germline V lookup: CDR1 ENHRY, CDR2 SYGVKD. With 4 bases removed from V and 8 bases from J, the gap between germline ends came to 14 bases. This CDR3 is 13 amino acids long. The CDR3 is CAISGDLGLEAFF. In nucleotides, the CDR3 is TGTGCCATCAGTGGGGACCTGGGGCTCGAAGCTTTCTTT.

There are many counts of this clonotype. The CDR3 sequence: CASSSNGGREGPRGVQYF. CDR3 in DNA: TGTGCCAGCAGTTCAAACGGGGGGCGGGAGGGCCCTCGCGGAGTGCAGTACTTC. This chain links TRBV28 with TRBJ2-7, with 9 nucleotides matching TRBD2. After removal of 4 bases from V and 9 bases from J, the junction contained 22 bases not matched to a gene. The CDR3 contains 18 residues. In germline, CDR1 is MDHEN, CDR2 SYDVKM.

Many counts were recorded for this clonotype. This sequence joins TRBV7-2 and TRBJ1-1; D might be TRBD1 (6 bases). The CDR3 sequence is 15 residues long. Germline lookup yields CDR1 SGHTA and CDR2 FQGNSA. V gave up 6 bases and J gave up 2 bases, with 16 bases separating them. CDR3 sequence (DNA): TGTGCCAGCAGTTTGGGGGGCGGAGGTAACACTGAAGCTTTCTTT. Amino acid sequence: CASSLGGGGNTEAFF.

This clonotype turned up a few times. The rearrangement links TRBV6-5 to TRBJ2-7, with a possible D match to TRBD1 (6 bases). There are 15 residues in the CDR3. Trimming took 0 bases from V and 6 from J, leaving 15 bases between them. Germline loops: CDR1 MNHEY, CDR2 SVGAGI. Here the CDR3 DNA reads TGTGCCAGCAGTTACTCGTTGTACAGGGCAGGCGAGCAGTACTTC. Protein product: CASSYSLYRAGEQYF.

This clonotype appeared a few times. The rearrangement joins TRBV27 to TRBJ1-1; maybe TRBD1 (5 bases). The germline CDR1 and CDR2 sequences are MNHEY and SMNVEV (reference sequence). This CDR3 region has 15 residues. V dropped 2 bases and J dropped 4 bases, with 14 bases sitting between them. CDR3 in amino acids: CASSLGAGRSTEAFF. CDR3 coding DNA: TGTGCCAGCAGTTTAGGGGCAGGGAGGAGCACTGAAGCTTTCTTT.

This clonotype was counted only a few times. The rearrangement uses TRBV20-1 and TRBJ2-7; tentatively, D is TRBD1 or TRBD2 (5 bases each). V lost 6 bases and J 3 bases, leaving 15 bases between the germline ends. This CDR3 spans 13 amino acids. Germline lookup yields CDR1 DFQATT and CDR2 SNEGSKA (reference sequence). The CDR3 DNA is TGCAGTGCCAAAACGGGACGGGACTACGAGCAGTACTTC. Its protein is CSAKTGRDYEQYF.

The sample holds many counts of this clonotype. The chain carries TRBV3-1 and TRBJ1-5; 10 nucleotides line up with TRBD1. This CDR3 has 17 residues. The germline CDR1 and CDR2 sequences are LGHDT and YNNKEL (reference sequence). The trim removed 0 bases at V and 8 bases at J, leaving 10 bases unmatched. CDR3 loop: CASSQDDPSGQGKPQHF. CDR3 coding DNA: TGTGCCAGCAGCCAAGATGACCCTTCGGGACAGGGGAAGCCCCAGCATTTT.